A selection of T cell receptor beta chains follows, all from one sample in a study of cytomegalovirus exposure and HLA in healthy donors. TCRdb's copy holds only in-frame clones and misses some; the assay was immunoSEQ multiplex PCR. This repertoire shows over 130,000 clones, approximately 72% found once; its top ten account for 6% to 8%. The source material was PBMCs. All receptors derive from a woman aged 55-75 years in good health and CMV-seronegative. Both conserved end residues are part of each CDR3. A D gene is named only where the DNA matches it firmly. Clone size is shown for a subset of rows, as once, few, many or a class of expanded clone.

clone_size | j_call | cdr3_length | v_call | d_call | cdr3_nt | cdr3_aa
once | TRBJ2-5 | 14 | TRBV7-9 | TRBD1 | TGTGCCAGCAGACAGGGGACAGTCCAAGAGACCCAGTACTTC | CASRQGTVQETQYF
- | TRBJ2-2 | 16 | TRBV11-1 | TRBD2 | TGTGCCAGCAGCTTAGGACTAGCGGGAGCCGGCGGGGAGCTGTTTTTT | CASSLGLAGAGGELFF
- | TRBJ1-1 | 14 | TRBV18 | TRBD1 | TGTGCCAGCTCACCGGGACAGATGAACACTGAAGCTTTCTTT | CASSPGQMNTEAFF
- | TRBJ2-5 | 14 | TRBV9 | TRBD2 | TGTGCCAGCAGCGGGGGGGGGTTCCGGGAGACCCAGTACTTC | CASSGGGFRETQYF
- | TRBJ1-1 | 15 | TRBV5-6 | - | TGTGCCAGCAGCTTGGCGGGCAGGGTGGGCACTGAAGCTTTCTTT | CASSLAGRVGTEAFF
- | TRBJ1-5 | 16 | TRBV6-6 | - | TGTGCCAGCAAGGTTTCGGGACTGGACAGCAATCAGCCCCAGCATTTT | CASKVSGLDSNQPQHF
- | TRBJ2-1 | 16 | TRBV4-1 | TRBD2 | TGCGCCAGCAGCCGATCACTAGCGGGAAGGGGGAATGAGCAGTTCTTC | CASSRSLAGRGNEQFF
- | TRBJ1-2 | 15 | TRBV5-4 | - | TGTGCCAGCAGCTCCCCCCGCGGGGGGCGCTATGGCTACACCTTC | CASSSPRGGRYGYTF
- | TRBJ2-2 | 12 | TRBV2 | - | TGTGCCAGCAGCCCGTATTCCGGGGAGCTGTTTTTT | CASSPYSGELFF
- | TRBJ1-5 | 13 | TRBV11-1 | - | TGTGCCAGCAGCCGGTGGACAGACCAGCCCCAGCATTTT | CASSRWTDQPQHF
few | TRBJ1-1 | 14 | TRBV25-1 | - | TGTGCCAGCAGTGAATCGGGAGGGGGCACTGAAGCTTTCTTT | CASSESGGGTEAFF
- | TRBJ2-1 | 16 | TRBV5-6 | TRBD2 | TGTGCCAGCAGGCTAGGACTAGCGGGTACCAACAATGAGCAGTTCTTC | CASRLGLAGTNNEQFF
few | TRBJ2-2 | 17 | TRBV6-4 | TRBD1 | TGTGCCAGCAGTGACTCGGGACAGGGGGCGAACACCGGGGAGCTGTTTTTT | CASSDSGQGANTGELFF
- | TRBJ2-1 | 15 | TRBV7-9 | TRBD2 | TGTTCCAGCAGCTTAGCGGGGGCGACCCACAATGAGCAGTTCTTC | CSSSLAGATHNEQFF
few | TRBJ2-3 | 15 | TRBV6-5 | - | TGTGCCAGCAGTTACGAGACGACTAGCACAGATACGCAGTATTTT | CASSYETTSTDTQYF
- | TRBJ2-3 | 13 | TRBV10-3 | TRBD2 | TGTGCCATCAACCGGGAGGGGACAGATACGCAGTATTTT | CAINREGTDTQYF
- | TRBJ2-1 | 15 | TRBV11-1 | TRBD1 | TGTGCCAGCGGCCCCCGGGACAGCTCCTACAATGAGCAGTTCTTC | CASGPRDSSYNEQFF
- | TRBJ2-3 | 20 | TRBV4-3 | TRBD2 | TGCGCCAGCAGCCAAGATGGACCGACTAGCGGGAGGACTAGCACAGATACGCAGTATTTT | CASSQDGPTSGRTSTDTQYF
- | TRBJ2-7 | 15 | TRBV11-2 | - | TGTGCCAGCAGCCCGATGGTGTCGGGTTCCTACGAGCAGTACTTC | CASSPMVSGSYEQYF
- | TRBJ2-3 | 15 | TRBV15 | TRBD1 | TGTGCCACCAGCCTACCGGGACAGGGACAAGATACGCAGTATTTT | CATSLPGQGQDTQYF
- | TRBJ2-3 | 15 | TRBV5-4 | TRBD2 | TGTGCCAGCAGCACCTCTAGCGGGGCCACAGATACGCAGTATTTT | CASSTSSGATDTQYF
- | TRBJ1-2 | 13 | TRBV6-1 | TRBD1 | TGTGCCAGCAGTCCACAGGGGGCGGAGGGCTACACCTTC | CASSPQGAEGYTF
- | TRBJ2-7 | 15 | TRBV11-1 | TRBD2 | TGTGCCAGCAGCTTAGGACTAGCGGGACCCTACGAGCAGTACTTC | CASSLGLAGPYEQYF
- | TRBJ2-2 | 13 | TRBV5-6 | - | TGTGCCAGCAGATACTCCCGGACCGGGGAGCTGTTTTTT | CASRYSRTGELFF
- | TRBJ2-5 | 15 | TRBV2 | TRBD2 | TGTGCCAGCAGTGCTCTAGCGGGAGTGGGAGAGACCCAGTACTTC | CASSALAGVGETQYF
- | TRBJ1-1 | 15 | TRBV5-6 | - | TGTGCCAGCAGCTTTCAGGGGCTCGGGAACACTGAAGCTTTCTTT | CASSFQGLGNTEAFF
- | TRBJ1-6 | 15 | TRBV19 | - | TGTGCCAGTAGTATAGTAGGACAGTTTGCTTCACCCCTCCACTTT | CASSIVGQFASPLHF
few | TRBJ2-5 | 15 | TRBV28 | - | TGTGCCAGCAGTTTGGAGTGGGGGACTGGAGAGACCCAGTACTTC | CASSLEWGTGETQYF
- | TRBJ2-3 | 15 | TRBV2 | - | TGTGCCAGCATACGGGACTCCCAAGGCACAGATACGCAGTATTTT | CASIRDSQGTDTQYF
- | TRBJ1-1 | 15 | TRBV7-2 | - | TGTGCCAGCAGCCCCCTCGGGGCAGGGGTGACTGAAGCTTTCTTT | CASSPLGAGVTEAFF
- | TRBJ2-3 | 13 | TRBV7-2 | - | TGTGCCAGCAGCTTAGGGCGCACAGATACGCAGTATTTT | CASSLGRTDTQYF
- | TRBJ2-3 | 14 | TRBV10-3 | TRBD2 | TGTGCCATCAGCGGGACTAGCGGGGATTATACGCAGTATTTT | CAISGTSGDYTQYF